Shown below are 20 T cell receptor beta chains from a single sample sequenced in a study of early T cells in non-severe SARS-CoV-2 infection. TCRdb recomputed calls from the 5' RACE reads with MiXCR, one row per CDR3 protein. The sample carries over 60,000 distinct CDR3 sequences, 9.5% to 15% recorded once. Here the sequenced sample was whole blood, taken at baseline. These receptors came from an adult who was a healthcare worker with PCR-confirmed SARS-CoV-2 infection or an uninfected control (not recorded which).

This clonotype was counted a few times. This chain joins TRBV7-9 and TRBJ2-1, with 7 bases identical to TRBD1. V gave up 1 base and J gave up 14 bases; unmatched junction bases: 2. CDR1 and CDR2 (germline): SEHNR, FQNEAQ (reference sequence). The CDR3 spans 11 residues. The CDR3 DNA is TGTGCCAGCAGCTTAGTCGACAGGGAGTTCTTC. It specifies CASSLVDREFF.

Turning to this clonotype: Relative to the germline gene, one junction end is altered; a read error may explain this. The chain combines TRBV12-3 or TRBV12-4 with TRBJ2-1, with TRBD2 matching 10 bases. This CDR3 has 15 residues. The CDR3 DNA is TGTGCCATCAGTTACCCTAGCGGGGGCTACAATGAGCAGTTCTTC. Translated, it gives CAISYPSGGYNEQFF.

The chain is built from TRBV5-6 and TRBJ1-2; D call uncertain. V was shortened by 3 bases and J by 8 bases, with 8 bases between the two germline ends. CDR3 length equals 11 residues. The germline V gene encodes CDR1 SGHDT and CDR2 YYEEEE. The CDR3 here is CASSSLSGYTF. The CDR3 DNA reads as TGTGCCAGCAGCTCGCTAAGCGGCTACACCTTC.

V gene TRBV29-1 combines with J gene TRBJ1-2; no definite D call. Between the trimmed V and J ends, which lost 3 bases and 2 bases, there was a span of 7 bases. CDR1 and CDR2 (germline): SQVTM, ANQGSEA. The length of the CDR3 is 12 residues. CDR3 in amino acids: CSVEEGNYGYTF. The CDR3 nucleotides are TGCAGCGTTGAGGAGGGCAACTATGGCTACACCTTC.

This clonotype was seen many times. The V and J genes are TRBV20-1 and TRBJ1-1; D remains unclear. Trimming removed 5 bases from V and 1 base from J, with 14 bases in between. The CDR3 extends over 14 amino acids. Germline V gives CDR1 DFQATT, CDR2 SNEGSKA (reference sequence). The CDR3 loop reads CSAGSRQKNTEAFF. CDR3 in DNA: TGCAGTGCTGGGAGCAGGCAAAAGAACACTGAAGCTTTCTTT.

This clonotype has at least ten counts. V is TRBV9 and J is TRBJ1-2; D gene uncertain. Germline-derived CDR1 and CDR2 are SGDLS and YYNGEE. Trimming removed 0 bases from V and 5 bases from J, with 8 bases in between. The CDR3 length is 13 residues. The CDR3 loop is CASSVGLGYGYTF. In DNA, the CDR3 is TGTGCCAGCAGCGTAGGTTTGGGTTATGGCTACACCTTC.

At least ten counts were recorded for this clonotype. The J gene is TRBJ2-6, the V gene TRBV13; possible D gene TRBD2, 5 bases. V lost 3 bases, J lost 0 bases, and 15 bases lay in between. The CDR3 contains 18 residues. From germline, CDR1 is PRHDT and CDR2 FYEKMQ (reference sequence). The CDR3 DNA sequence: TGTGCCAGCAGCTTGCGGGTGATTAGCAACTCTGGGGCCAACGTCCTGACTTTC. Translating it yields CASSLRVISNSGANVLTF.

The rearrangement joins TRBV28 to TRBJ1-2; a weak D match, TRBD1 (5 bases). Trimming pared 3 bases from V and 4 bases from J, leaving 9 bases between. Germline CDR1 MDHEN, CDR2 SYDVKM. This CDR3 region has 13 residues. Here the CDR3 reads CASSLTAPYGYTF. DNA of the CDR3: TGTGCCAGCAGTTTGACAGCCCCCTATGGCTACACCTTC.

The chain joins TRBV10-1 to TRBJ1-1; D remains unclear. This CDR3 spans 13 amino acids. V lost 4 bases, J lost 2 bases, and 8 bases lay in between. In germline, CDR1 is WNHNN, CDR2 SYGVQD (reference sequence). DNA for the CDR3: TGCGCCAGCAGTGTGAGTATAAACACTGAAGCTTTCTTT. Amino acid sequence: CASSVSINTEAFF.

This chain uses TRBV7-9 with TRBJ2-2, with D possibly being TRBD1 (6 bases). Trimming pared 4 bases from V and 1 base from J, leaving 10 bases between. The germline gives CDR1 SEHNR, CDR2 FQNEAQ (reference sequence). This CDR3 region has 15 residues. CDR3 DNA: TGTGCCAGCAGCTCAACAGGGATGAACACCGGGGAGCTGTTTTTT. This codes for CASSSTGMNTGELFF.

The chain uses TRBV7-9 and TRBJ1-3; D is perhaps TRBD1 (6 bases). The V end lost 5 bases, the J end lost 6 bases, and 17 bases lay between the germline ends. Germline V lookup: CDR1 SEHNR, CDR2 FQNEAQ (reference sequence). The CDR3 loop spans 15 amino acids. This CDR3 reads CASSPWTVFENTIYF. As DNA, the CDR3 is TGTGCCAGCAGCCCGTGGACAGTTTTTGAAAACACCATATATTTT.

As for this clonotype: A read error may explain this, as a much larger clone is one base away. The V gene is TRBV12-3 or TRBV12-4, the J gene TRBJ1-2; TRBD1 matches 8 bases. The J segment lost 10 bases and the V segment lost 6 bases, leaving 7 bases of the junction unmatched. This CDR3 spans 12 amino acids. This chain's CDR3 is CASSWTGFDYTF. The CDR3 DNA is TGTGCCAGCAGCTGGACAGGGTTTGACTACACCTTC.

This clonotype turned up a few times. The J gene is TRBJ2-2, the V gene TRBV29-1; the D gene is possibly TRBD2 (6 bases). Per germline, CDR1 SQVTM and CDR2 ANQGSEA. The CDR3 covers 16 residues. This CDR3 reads CGGIAGSPLNTGELFF. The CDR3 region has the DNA TGCGGGGGGATCGCAGGCAGCCCCCTTAACACCGGGGAGCTGTTTTTT.

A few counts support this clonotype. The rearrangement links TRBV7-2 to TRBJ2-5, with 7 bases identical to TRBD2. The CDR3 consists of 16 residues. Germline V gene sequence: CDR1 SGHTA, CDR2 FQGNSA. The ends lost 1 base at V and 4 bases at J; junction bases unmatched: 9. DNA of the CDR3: TGTGCCAGCAGCTTAGGAGCGGGGTCAGTCGTAGAGACCCAGTACTTC. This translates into CASSLGAGSVVETQYF.

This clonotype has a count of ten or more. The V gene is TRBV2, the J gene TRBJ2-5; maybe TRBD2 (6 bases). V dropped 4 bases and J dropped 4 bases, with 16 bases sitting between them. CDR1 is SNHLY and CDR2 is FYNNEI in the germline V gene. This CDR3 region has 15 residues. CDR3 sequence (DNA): TGTGCCAGCAGTGGCCAGTCGACTAGGGCAGAGACCCAGTACTTC. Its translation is CASSGQSTRAETQYF.

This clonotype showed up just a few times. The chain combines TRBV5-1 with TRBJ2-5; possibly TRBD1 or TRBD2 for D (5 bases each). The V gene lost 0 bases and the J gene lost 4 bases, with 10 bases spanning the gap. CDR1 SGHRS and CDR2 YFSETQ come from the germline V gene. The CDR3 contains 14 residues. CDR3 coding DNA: TGCGCCAGCAGCTTGGGAGGGGAAGCAGAGACCCAGTACTTC. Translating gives CASSLGGEAETQYF.

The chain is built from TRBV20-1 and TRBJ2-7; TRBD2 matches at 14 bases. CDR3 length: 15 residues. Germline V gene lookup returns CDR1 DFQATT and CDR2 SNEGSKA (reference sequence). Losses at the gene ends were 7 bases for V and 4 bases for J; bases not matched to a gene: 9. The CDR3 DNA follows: TGCAGTGTGGCCCTAGGGACTAGCGGGGGTTACGAGCAGTACTTC. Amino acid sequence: CSVALGTSGGYEQYF.

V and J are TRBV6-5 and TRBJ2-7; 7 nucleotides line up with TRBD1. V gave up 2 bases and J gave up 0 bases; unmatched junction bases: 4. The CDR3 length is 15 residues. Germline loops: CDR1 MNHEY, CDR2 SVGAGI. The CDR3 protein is CASSYERGPSYEQYF. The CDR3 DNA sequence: TGTGCCAGCAGTTACGAGAGGGGGCCCTCCTACGAGCAGTACTTC.

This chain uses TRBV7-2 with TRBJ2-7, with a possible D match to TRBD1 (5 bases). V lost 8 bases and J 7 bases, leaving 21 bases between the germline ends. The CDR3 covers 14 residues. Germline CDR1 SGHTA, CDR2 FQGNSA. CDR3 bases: TGTGCCAGCGGCCACCTCGCAGGGCAAAGGGAGCAGTACTTC. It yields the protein CASGHLAGQREQYF. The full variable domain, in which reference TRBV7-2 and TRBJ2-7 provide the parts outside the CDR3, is GAGVSQSPSNKVTEKGKDVELRCDPISGHTALYWYRQSLGQGLEFLIYFQGNSAPDKSGLPSDRFSAERTGGSVSTLTIQRTQQEDSAVYLCASGHLAGQREQYFGPGTRLTVT.

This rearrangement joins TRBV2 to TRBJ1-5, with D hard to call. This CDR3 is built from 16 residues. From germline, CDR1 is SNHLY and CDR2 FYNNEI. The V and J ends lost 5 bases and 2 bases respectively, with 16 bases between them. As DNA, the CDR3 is TGTGCCAGCAGTTTATACCCCGGGGAAGGCAATCAGCCCCAGCATTTT. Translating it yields CASSLYPGEGNQPQHF.